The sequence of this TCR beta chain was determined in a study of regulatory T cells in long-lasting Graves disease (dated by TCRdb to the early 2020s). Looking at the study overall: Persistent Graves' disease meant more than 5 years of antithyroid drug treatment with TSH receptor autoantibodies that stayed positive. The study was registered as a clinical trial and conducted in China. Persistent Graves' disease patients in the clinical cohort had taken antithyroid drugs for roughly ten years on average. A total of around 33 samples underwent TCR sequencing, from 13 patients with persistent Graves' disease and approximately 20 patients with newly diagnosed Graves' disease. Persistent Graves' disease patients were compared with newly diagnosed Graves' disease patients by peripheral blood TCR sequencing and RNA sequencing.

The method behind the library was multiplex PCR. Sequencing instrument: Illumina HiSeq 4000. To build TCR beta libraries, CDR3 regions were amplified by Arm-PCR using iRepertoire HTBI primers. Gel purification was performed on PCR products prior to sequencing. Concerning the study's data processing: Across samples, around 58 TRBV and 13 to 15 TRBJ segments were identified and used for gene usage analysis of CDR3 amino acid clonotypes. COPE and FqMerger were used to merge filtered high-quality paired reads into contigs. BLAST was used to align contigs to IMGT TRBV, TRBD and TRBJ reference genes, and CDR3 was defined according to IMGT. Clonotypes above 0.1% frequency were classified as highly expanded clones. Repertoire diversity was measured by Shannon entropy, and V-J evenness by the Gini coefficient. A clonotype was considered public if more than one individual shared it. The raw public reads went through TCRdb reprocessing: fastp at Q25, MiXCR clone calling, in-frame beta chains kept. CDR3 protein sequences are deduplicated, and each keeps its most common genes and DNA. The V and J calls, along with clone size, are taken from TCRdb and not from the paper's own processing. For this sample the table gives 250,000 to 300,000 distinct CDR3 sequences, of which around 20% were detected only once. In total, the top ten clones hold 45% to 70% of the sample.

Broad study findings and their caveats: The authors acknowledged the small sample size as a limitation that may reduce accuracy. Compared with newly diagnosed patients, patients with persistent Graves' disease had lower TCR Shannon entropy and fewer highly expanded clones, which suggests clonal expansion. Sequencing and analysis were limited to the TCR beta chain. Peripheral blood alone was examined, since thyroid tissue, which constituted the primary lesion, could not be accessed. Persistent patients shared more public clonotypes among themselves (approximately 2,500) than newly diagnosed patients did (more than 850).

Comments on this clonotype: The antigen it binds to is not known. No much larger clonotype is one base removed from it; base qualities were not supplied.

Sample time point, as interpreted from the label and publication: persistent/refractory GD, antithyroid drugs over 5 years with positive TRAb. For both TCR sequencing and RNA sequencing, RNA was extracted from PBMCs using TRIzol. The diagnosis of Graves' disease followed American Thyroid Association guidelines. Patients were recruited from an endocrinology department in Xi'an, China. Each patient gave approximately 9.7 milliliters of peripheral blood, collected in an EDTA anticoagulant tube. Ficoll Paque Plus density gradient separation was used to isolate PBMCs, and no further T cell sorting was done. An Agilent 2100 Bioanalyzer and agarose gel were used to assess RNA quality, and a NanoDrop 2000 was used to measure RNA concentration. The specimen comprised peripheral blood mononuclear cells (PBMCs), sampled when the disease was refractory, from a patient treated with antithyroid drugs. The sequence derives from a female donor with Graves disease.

The nucleotides are TGTGCCAGCAGTTACTCCCCGGCAGATACGCAGTATTTT. Translated, this is CASSYSPADTQYF. The rearrangement joined TRBV6-9 to TRBJ2-3; the D gene lacks a confident call. CDR1 and CDR2 are read off the germline V gene as MNHGY and SVAAGI. The CDR3, cysteine through phenylalanine, is 13 amino acids long. The only DNA kept is the CDR3, 39 bases in frame from the first base. V loses 3 bases, J loses 4 bases, and the germline ends lie 8 bases apart.